This TCR beta chain was identified during a study of CD8 T cells in ankylosing spondylitis. This clonotype has ten or more counts. V was clipped by 0 bases and J by 6 bases, with 16 bases between them. Per the germline V gene, CDR1 is LNHNV and CDR2 is YYDKDF (reference sequence). This CDR3 region has 16 residues. TCRdb re-called the 5' RACE reads with MiXCR, one entry per CDR3 protein. The sample lists hundreds of thousands of distinct CDR3 sequences, roughly 8% occurring once. The chain recombines TRBV15 with TRBJ2-3; a weak D match, TRBD2 (5 bases). Sequenced sample: blood, either unsorted or a sorted T cell fraction (not recorded which). The receptor's source is a female donor with ankylosing spondylitis or in good health (not recorded which). CDR3 loop: CATSRDKYRTGDTQYF. The CDR3 DNA reads TGTGCCACCAGCAGAGATAAATATCGGACGGGGGATACGCAGTATTTT. The variable domain in full, completed from reference TRBV15 and TRBJ2-3, reads DAMVIQNPRYQVTQFGKPVTLSCSQTLNHNVMYWYQQKSSQAPKLLFHYYDKDFNNEADTPDNFQSRRPNTSFCFLDIRSPGLGDTAMYLCATSRDKYRTGDTQYFGPGTRLTVL.